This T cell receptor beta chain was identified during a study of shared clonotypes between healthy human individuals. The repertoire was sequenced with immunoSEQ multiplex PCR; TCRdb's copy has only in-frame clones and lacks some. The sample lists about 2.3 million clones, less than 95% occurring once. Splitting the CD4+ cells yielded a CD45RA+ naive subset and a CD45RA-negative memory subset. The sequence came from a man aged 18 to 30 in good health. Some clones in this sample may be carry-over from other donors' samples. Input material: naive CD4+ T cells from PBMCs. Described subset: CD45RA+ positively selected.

In nucleotides, the CDR3 is TGTGCCAGCAGCTTAGTAGGGGACTCCACCTACGAGCAGTACTTC. Its translation: CASSLVGDSTYEQYF. The rearrangement joins TRBV7-8 to TRBJ2-7; D possibly corresponds to TRBD2 (6 bases). The CDR3 totals 15 residues. Germline CDR1 SGHVS, CDR2 FQNEAQ. V dropped 1 base and J dropped 2 bases, with 12 bases sitting between them.